Following are 26 T cell receptor beta chains from one sample sequenced in a study of Graves' ophthalmopathy and Graves' hyperthyroidism. The authors amplified TCR beta CDR3 regions from RNA transcripts. A first-round RT-PCR used HTBI primers, followed by a second-round multiplex PCR. Each CDR3 protein is one row after TCRdb ran MiXCR on the multiplex PCR reads. The sample holds over 500,000 distinct CDR3 sequences; approximately 22% are singletons and the top ten take approximately 7%. Material: peripheral blood. These receptors all come from a woman in her late teens or twenties with stable Graves' hyperthyroidism. Some clones in this sample may be carry-over from other donors' samples.

In regard to this clonotype: Possible read error: a much larger clone is one base away. The rearrangement links TRBV5-5 to TRBJ1-1; D unclear. The CDR3 spans 15 residues. The V end lost 6 bases, the J end lost 6 bases, and 21 bases lay between the germline ends. Germline V lookup: CDR1 SGHKS, CDR2 YYEKEE (reference sequence). CDR3 DNA sequence: TGTGCCAGCAACCGAGGATGGGCAGAGTTTTCTGAAGCTTTCTTT. Protein sequence: CASNRGWAEFSEAFF. Filled out from reference TRBV5-5 and TRBJ1-1, the complete variable domain reads DAGVTQSPTHLIKTRGQQVTLRCSPISGHKSVSWYQQVLGQGPQFIFQYYEKEERGRGNFPDRFSARQFPNYSSELNVNALLLGDSALYLCASNRGWAEFSEAFFGQGTRLTVV.

The gene calls are TRBV12-3 or TRBV12-4 and TRBJ1-5; D ambiguous. Trimming stripped 4 bases from V and 0 bases from J, with 10 bases between. The length of the CDR3 is 15 residues. CDR3 loop: CASSSTETSNQPQHF. The CDR3 coding sequence is TGTGCCAGCAGTTCGACTGAAACTAGCAATCAGCCCCAGCATTTT.

This clonotype has just a few counts. This chain uses TRBV4-1 with TRBJ2-5; 8 nucleotides agree with TRBD1. The CDR3 totals 15 residues. V shed 3 bases, J shed 4 bases, and the junction held 7 bases outside the gene matches. CDR1 and CDR2 from the germline V gene are MGHRA and YSYEKL. The CDR3 nucleotides are TGCGCCAGCAGCCAGGGGACAGGTTTAGGAGAGACCCAGTACTTC. Protein: CASSQGTGLGETQYF.

This clonotype has only one observation. This chain uses TRBV12-3 or TRBV12-4 with TRBJ2-5, with 14 bases identical to TRBD2. The CDR3 is 18 amino acids. V was pared by 7 bases and J by 1 base, with 11 bases of the junction left unmatched. CDR3 coding DNA: TGTGCCAGCACCTCGCCGGGGACTAGCGGGGGTCCCCAAGAGACCCAGTACTTC. It is translated as CASTSPGTSGGPQETQYF.

V usage is TRBV6-1 and J usage is TRBJ1-1, with TRBD1 identical over 9 bases. CDR3 length equals 15 residues. Losses at the gene ends were 6 bases for V and 4 bases for J; bases not matched to a gene: 9. In germline, CDR1 is MNHNS, CDR2 SASEGT. The CDR3, as DNA: TGTGCCAGCAGACGGGGGACAGGGATGAGCACTGAAGCTTTCTTT. Residues: CASRRGTGMSTEAFF.

V gene TRBV18 combines with J gene TRBJ1-1; 7 nucleotides match TRBD1. The CDR3 has 15 residues. Germline V CDR1 and CDR2: KGHSH, LQKENI. Germline trimming cut 2 bases from V and 2 bases from J; bases unmatched to any gene: 5. As DNA, the CDR3 is TGTGCCAGCTCACCATCACAGGGGATAAACACTGAAGCTTTCTTT. Translated: CASSPSQGINTEAFF. Filled out from reference TRBV18 and TRBJ1-1, the complete variable domain reads NAGVMQNPRHLVRRRGQEARLRCSPMKGHSHVYWYRQLPEEGLKFMVYLQKENIIDESGMPKERFSAEFPKEGPSILRIQQVVRGDSAAYFCASSPSQGINTEAFFGQGTRLTVV.

This clonotype has a count of ten or more. This chain's CDR3 is CASSYSGGNSNQPQHF. The CDR3 coding sequence is TGTGCCAGCAGTTACTCAGGGGGGAATAGCAATCAGCCCCAGCATTTT. The rearrangement links TRBV6-5 to TRBJ1-5; possible D gene TRBD1, 6 bases. The germline V gene encodes CDR1 MNHEY and CDR2 SVGAGI. Trimming stripped 0 bases from V and 0 bases from J, with 9 bases between. This CDR3 region has 16 residues.

The sample holds many counts of this clonotype. This rearrangement joins TRBV7-2 to TRBJ2-5; 9 bases match TRBD2. The CDR3 loop spans 17 amino acids. Unmatched junction bases numbered 10, after V lost 0 bases and J lost 5 bases. Germline-derived CDR1 and CDR2 are SGHTA and FQGNSA. CDR3 amino acids: CASSLAGGGGAYETQYF. CDR3 DNA sequence: TGTGCCAGCAGCTTAGCGGGAGGCGGGGGGGCCTACGAGACCCAGTACTTC.

Of note for this clonotype: A single base separates this from a much larger clone, so it may be a read error. The genes are TRBV7-9 and TRBJ2-7; no clear D. The CDR3 length is 13 residues. V was clipped by 1 base and J by 2 bases, with 6 bases between them. Germline V gene sequence: CDR1 SEHNR, CDR2 FQNEAQ (reference sequence). This CDR3 reads CASSLEATYEQYF. The CDR3 DNA is TGTGCCAGCAGCTTAGAAGCGACCTACGAGCAGTACTTC. Full variable domain (remainder filled in from reference TRBV7-9 and TRBJ2-7): DTGVSQNPRHKITKRGQNVTFRCDPISEHNRLYWYRQTLGQGPEFLTYFQNEAQLEKSRLLSDRFSAERPKGSFSTLEIQRTEQGDSAMYLCASSLEATYEQYFGPGTRLTVT.

The table lists this clonotype with many counts. The V and J genes are TRBV20-1 and TRBJ2-2, with TRBD1 matching 10 bases. The V and J ends lost 3 bases and 2 bases, in that order; junction bases with no gene match: 3. Germline V gives CDR1 DFQATT, CDR2 SNEGSKA (reference sequence). The CDR3 runs 15 residues. The CDR3 is CSASGDRGNTGELFF. CDR3 coding DNA: TGCAGTGCTAGCGGGGACAGGGGTAACACCGGGGAGCTGTTTTTT.

This clonotype was detected many times. The chain is built from TRBV5-1 and TRBJ2-5; 7 bases agree with TRBD1. Germline V lookup: CDR1 SGHRS, CDR2 YFSETQ. V lost 3 bases, J lost 3 bases, and 5 bases stayed unmatched. The CDR3 consists of 14 residues. CDR3 residues: CASSSTGREETQYF. The CDR3 bases are TGCGCCAGCAGCTCGACAGGGAGAGAAGAGACCCAGTACTTC. Full variable domain (missing parts from reference TRBV5-1 and TRBJ2-5): KAGVTQTPRYLIKTRGQQVTLSCSPISGHRSVSWYQQTPGQGLQFLFEYFSETQRNKGNFPGRFSGRQFSNSRSEMNVSTLELGDSALYLCASSSTGREETQYFGPGTRLLVL.

The sample holds a few counts of this clonotype. V and J are TRBV12-3 or TRBV12-4 and TRBJ2-3; TRBD1 matches 7 bases. The CDR3 is 14 amino acids. With V trimmed by 6 bases and J by 4 bases, 7 bases remained unmatched. The CDR3 DNA reads TGTGCCAGCAGCCGCAGGGGGTTCGCAGATACGCAGTATTTT. Translating gives CASSRRGFADTQYF.

The V gene is TRBV6-1, the J gene TRBJ2-5; D is unresolved. The CDR3 totals 12 residues. Germline loops: CDR1 MNHNS, CDR2 SASEGT. Trimming stripped 2 bases from V and 9 bases from J, with 10 bases between. CDR3 coding DNA: TGTGCCAGCAGTGAAAGTCGGTGGGCCCAGTACTTC. Translating gives CASSESRWAQYF.

This clonotype was observed at least ten times. The gene calls are TRBV29-1 and TRBJ1-1, with D hard to call. This CDR3 has 16 residues. Per the germline V gene, CDR1 is SQVTM and CDR2 is ANQGSEA. The V end was cut by 6 bases, the J end by 2 bases, with 22 bases between. The CDR3 DNA sequence: TGCAGCGTCGCAACTGTGGCGACGACCCCCAACACTGAAGCTTTCTTT. Encoded protein: CSVATVATTPNTEAFF.

This clonotype was observed many times. At one of its ends the junction is not consistent with the germline gene, which may arise from a read error. The chain couples TRBV7-3 to TRBJ1-2; D might be TRBD1 (5 bases). The CDR3 loop spans 11 amino acids. The germline V gene has CDR1 SGHTA and CDR2 FQGTGA. The CDR3 protein is CASSLQEDIHF. DNA for the CDR3: TGTGCCAGCAGCCTACAGGAGGACATCCACTTC.

This clonotype has ten or more counts. The CDR3 bases are TGTGCCACCTCGAGACCGTCCACATCCCTGGAAGCTTTCTTT. Its protein product is CATSRPSTSLEAFF. The V call is TRBV6-1, the J call TRBJ1-1, with D unclear. V shed 10 bases and J shed 8 bases, with 23 bases lying between them. The CDR3 is made up of 14 amino acids. The germline V gene encodes CDR1 MNHNS and CDR2 SASEGT.

This clonotype was seen ten or more times. The chain uses TRBV2 and TRBJ2-7; 12 nucleotides match TRBD1. The CDR3 is made up of 15 amino acids. V was clipped by 7 bases and J by 7 bases; unmatched bases: 11. Germline V gene data show CDR1 as SNHLY and CDR2 as FYNNEI. Written as DNA, the CDR3 is TGTGCCAGCACCGGGACAGGGGGCAAGCTGTGGGAGCAGTACTTC. This encodes CASTGTGGKLWEQYF.

In this sample, this clonotype turned up many times. V usage is TRBV12-3 or TRBV12-4 and J usage is TRBJ2-5; weak D call: TRBD2 (5 bases). The CDR3 has 15 residues. V was pared by 5 bases and J by 2 bases, with 15 bases between. CDR3 sequence reads: CASSPGVTQQETQYF. In nucleotides, the CDR3 is TGTGCCAGCAGTCCCGGGGTTACTCAACAAGAGACCCAGTACTTC.

Ten or more counts support this clonotype. The V gene is TRBV5-6, the J gene TRBJ2-7; D is perhaps TRBD1 or TRBD2 (5 bases each). V dropped 4 bases and J dropped 3 bases, with 14 bases sitting between them. Germline loops: CDR1 SGHDT, CDR2 YYEEEE. The CDR3 consists of 14 residues. CDR3 in amino acids: CASSLLEGVYEQYF. The CDR3 DNA sequence: TGTGCCAGCAGCCTACTAGAAGGGGTCTACGAGCAGTACTTC.

This clonotype was counted ten times or more. The V and J genes are TRBV6-5 and TRBJ1-6, with a possible D match to TRBD1 (6 bases). Deletions cut 2 bases from V and 10 bases from J, with 9 bases between. Germline CDR1 and CDR2: MNHEY and SVGAGI. The CDR3 is made up of 13 amino acids. The DNA for the CDR3 is TGTGCCAGCAGTTACACAGGGTTGTCACCCCTCCACTTT. It codes for CASSYTGLSPLHF.

This chain uses TRBV20-1 with TRBJ2-7; TRBD2 matches 15 bases. Germline V CDR1 and CDR2: DFQATT, SNEGSKA (reference sequence). V lost 6 bases and J lost 11; bases outside the gene matches: 8. This CDR3 is built from 13 residues. The CDR3 DNA sequence: TGCAGTGCAACCGGGACTAGCGGGAGGATGAAGTACTTC. This encodes CSATGTSGRMKYF.

This clonotype was counted at least ten times. The chain has TRBV27 and TRBJ1-1; the match to TRBD1 covers 10 bases. This CDR3 is 15 amino acids long. J lost 2 bases, V lost 6 bases, and 6 bases had no gene match. CDR1 is MNHEY, CDR2 SMNVEV, per germline (reference sequence). DNA of the CDR3: TGTGCCAGCAGACCACGGACAGGGGGAAACACTGAAGCTTTCTTT. The encoded protein is CASRPRTGGNTEAFF.

The table lists this clonotype with a few counts. The V gene is TRBV7-8, the J gene TRBJ2-5, with a possible D match to TRBD1 (6 bases). Trimming took off 5 bases at V and 4 bases at J, with 14 bases between the two ends. The CDR3 runs to 14 residues. The germline V gene encodes CDR1 SGHVS and CDR2 FQNEAQ. This CDR3 is CASSLRTAPETQYF. The CDR3 DNA reads as TGTGCCAGCAGCCTCAGGACAGCCCCAGAGACCCAGTACTTC.

This clonotype was recorded many times. The J gene is TRBJ1-6, the V gene TRBV10-3; possible D gene TRBD1, 6 bases. From germline, CDR1 is ENHRY and CDR2 SYGVKD. The CDR3 spans 12 residues. V shed 7 bases and J shed 11 bases, with 12 bases lying between them. This CDR3 is CAIKQGDTPLHF. The CDR3 DNA is TGTGCCATCAAACAGGGTGATACACCCCTCCACTTT.

J is TRBJ2-5 and V is TRBV28; a weak D match, TRBD1 (6 bases). The CDR3 consists of 16 residues. Per germline, CDR1 MDHEN and CDR2 SYDVKM. V was cut by 4 bases and J by 2 bases, with 17 bases left in between. The CDR3 is CASSYLKDRFQETQYF. The DNA of the CDR3 is TGTGCCAGCAGTTACCTTAAAGACAGGTTTCAAGAGACCCAGTACTTC.

This clonotype has ten or more counts. The chain uses TRBV7-9 and TRBJ2-7; TRBD2 agrees at 11 bases. This CDR3 region has 15 residues. J lost 0 bases, V lost 5 bases, and 3 bases had no gene match. CDR1 and CDR2 from the germline V gene are SEHNR and FQNEAQ (reference sequence). CDR3 nucleotides: TGTGCCAGCAGCACACTAGCGGGGGCCTCCTACGAGCAGTACTTC. Its protein product is CASSTLAGASYEQYF.